Included here is one T cell receptor beta chain sequence, with context. The data are from a study of technical replicates of blood from a few donors. The ends lost 6 bases at V and 8 bases at J; junction bases unmatched: 6. Germline V gene lookup returns CDR1 MRHNA and CDR2 SNTAGT. There are 14 residues in the CDR3. The protocol was immunoSEQ multiplex PCR, while the TCRdb copy is restricted to in-frame clones and leaves out a portion. The data contain around 70,000 clones, roughly 96% of them singletons. This sequence was found in a human donor in good health. This chain uses TRBV6-4 with TRBJ2-3; 12 bases align to TRBD2. Input material: T cells isolated from PBMCs. The CDR3 sequence: CASSDLAGGRTQYF. Here the CDR3 DNA reads TGTGCCAGCAGCGACCTAGCGGGGGGGCGTACGCAGTATTTT.